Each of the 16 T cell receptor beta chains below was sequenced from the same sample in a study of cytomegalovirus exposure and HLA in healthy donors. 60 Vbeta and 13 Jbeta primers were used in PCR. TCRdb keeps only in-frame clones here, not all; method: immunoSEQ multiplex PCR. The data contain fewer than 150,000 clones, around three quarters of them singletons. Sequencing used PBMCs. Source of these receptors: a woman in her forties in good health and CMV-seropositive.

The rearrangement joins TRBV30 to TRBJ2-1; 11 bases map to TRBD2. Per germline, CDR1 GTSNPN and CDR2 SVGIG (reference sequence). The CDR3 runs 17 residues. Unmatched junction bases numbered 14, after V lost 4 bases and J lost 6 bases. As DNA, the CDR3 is TGTGCCTGGATTACTAGCGGGAGTTCATATCCGTTCAATGAGCAGTTCTTC. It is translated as CAWITSGSSYPFNEQFF.

The CDR3 sequence is CASSSGTRGYEQYF. As DNA, the CDR3 is TGTGCCAGCAGCTCGGGGACTAGGGGTTACGAGCAGTACTTC. The chain employs TRBV11-3 and TRBJ2-7, with 8 positions matching TRBD2. Trimming cost V 4 bases and J 4 bases; bases outside gene matches: 6. Per germline, CDR1 SGHNT and CDR2 YENEEA. This CDR3 comprises 14 residues.

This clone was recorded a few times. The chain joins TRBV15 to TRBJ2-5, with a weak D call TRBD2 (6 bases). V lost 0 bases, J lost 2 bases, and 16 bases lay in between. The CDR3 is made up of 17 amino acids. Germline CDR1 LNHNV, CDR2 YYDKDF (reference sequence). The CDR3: CATSRDPRRVIQETQYF. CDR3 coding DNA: TGTGCCACCAGCAGAGACCCCCGGAGGGTGATTCAAGAGACCCAGTACTTC.

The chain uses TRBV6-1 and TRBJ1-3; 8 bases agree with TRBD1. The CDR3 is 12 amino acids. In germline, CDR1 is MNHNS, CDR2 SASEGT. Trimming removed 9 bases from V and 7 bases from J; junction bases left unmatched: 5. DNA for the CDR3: TGTGCCAGTCAGGGGGCCGGGAACACCATATATTTT. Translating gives CASQGAGNTIYF.

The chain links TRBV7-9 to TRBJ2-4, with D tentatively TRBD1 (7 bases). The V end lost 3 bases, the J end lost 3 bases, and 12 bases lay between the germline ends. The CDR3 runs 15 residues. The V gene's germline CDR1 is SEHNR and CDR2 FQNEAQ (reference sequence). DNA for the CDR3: TGTGCCAGCAGCTTGGGCGGGACAGACAAAAACATTCAGTACTTC. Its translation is CASSLGGTDKNIQYF.

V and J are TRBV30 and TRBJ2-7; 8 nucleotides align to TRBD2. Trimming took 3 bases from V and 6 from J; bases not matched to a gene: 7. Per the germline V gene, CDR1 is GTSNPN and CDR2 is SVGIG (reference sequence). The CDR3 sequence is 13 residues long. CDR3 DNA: TGTGCCTGGAGAAGGAGCGGGAGCGGCGAGCAGTACTTC. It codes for CAWRRSGSGEQYF.

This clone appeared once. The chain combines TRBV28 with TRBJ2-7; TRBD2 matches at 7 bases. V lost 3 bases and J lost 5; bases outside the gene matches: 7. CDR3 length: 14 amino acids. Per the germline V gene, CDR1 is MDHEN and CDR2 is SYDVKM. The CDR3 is CASSFLAGEHEQYF. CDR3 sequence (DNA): TGTGCCAGCAGTTTTCTCGCGGGAGAACACGAGCAGTACTTC.

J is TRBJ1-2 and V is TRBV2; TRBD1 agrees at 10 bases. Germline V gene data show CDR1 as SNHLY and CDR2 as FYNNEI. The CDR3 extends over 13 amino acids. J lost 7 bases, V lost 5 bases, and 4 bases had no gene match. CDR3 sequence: CASSPGQGTGYTF. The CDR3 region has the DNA TGTGCCAGCAGTCCGGGACAGGGGACTGGCTACACCTTC.

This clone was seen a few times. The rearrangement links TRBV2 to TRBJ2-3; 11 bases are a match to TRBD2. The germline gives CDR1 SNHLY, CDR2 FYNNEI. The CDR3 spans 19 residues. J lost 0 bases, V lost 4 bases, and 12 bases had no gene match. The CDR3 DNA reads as TGTGCCAGCAGTGGAACTAGCGGGAGTTTCTCCCCTAGCACAGATACGCAGTATTTT. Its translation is CASSGTSGSFSPSTDTQYF.

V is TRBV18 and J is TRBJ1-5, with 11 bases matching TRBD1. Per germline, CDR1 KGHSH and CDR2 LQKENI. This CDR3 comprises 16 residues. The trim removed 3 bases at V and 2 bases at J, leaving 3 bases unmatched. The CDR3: CASSPGQGAGNQPQHF. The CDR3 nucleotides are TGTGCCAGCTCACCCGGACAGGGGGCGGGCAATCAGCCCCAGCATTTT. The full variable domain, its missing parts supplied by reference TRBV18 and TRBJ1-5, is NAGVMQNPRHLVRRRGQEARLRCSPMKGHSHVYWYRQLPEEGLKFMVYLQKENIIDESGMPKERFSAEFPKEGPSILRIQQVVRGDSAAYFCASSPGQGAGNQPQHFGDGTRLSIL.

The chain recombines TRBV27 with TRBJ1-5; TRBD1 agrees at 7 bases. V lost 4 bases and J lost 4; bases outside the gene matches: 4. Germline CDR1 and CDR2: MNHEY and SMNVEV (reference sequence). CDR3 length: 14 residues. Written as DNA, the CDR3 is TGTGCCAGCAGTTGGGACAGTTCGAATCAGCCCCAGCATTTT. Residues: CASSWDSSNQPQHF.

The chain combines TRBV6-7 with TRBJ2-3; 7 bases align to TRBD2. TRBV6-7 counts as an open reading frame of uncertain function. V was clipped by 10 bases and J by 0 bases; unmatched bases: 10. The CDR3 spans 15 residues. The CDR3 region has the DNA TGTGCCACCCCTTTGGGAGGGCCGAGCACAGATACGCAGTATTTT. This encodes CATPLGGPSTDTQYF.

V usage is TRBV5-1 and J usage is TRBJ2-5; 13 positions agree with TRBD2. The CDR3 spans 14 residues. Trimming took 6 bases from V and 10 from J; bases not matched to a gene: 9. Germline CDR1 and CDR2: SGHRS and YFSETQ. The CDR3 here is CASTRTSGSLDQYF. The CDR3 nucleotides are TGCGCCAGCACCCGGACTAGCGGGAGTTTGGACCAGTACTTC.

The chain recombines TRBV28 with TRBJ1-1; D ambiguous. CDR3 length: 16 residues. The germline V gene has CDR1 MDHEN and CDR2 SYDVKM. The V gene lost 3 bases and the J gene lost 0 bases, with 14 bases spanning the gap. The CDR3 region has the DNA TGTGCCAGCAGTTTCCCCCCCTTCGGGGTGAACACTGAAGCTTTCTTT. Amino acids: CASSFPPFGVNTEAFF.

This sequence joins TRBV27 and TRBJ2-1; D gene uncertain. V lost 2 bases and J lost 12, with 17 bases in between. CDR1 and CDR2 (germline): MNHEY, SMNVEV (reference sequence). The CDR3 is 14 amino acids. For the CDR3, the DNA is TGTGCCAGCAGTTTACCTACCCAGATGCAGGTGCAGTTCTTC. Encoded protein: CASSLPTQMQVQFF.

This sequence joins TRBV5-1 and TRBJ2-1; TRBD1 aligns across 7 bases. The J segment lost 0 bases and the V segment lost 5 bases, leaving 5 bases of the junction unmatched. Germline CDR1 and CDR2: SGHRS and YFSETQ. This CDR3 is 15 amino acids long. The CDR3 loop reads CASSSTGSSYNEQFF. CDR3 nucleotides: TGCGCCAGCAGTTCGACAGGGAGCTCCTACAATGAGCAGTTCTTC.